This T cell receptor (beta chain) derives from a study of identifying expanded T cells in peripheral blood. Study-wide points: Differentially abundant clones: roughly 1.2 between replicates, about 15 at roughly 15 days, over 18 at four. Roughly two-week clone count variance significantly increased as total template count grew.

No infections or other immune events were documented during collection. The trim removed 5 bases at V and 6 bases at J, leaving 12 bases unmatched. From germline, CDR1 is SGHNT and CDR2 YENEEA. The CDR3 sequence is 16 residues long. Using immunoSEQ multiplex PCR, the repertoire was profiled, and TCRdb retains in-frame clones only, with some absent. Found here are some 100,000 clones, around 85% of them singletons; the top ten hold about 18%. A word on this clone: No antigen is known for it.

The rearrangement joins TRBV11-3 to TRBJ2-3; 9 bases are shared with TRBD2. The source material was blood. The origin of this receptor is a person aged 18 to 70 in good health. The CDR3 protein is CASSTGTSLAMDTQYF. The DNA for the CDR3 is TGTGCCAGCAGCACCGGGACTAGCCTGGCGATGGATACGCAGTATTTT.